This T cell receptor beta chain was sequenced during a study of T cell responses to AZD1222 COVID-19 vaccine. General study points: Nearly half of the spike-specific TCRs reportedly recognize variant regions that carry no mutations. Donors, mostly white British, included more females; clonal diversity was possibly underestimated. Scientists sampled the repertoires only once the peak T cell response had passed.

Measured with immunoSEQ multiplex PCR; TCRdb has only the in-frame clones, and not every one. The repertoire holds 50,000 to 70,000 clones, around 85% seen once, with roughly 19% in the top ten. In the case of this clone: Its antigen is not known.

With 6 bases removed from V and 2 bases from J, the gap between germline ends came to 14 bases. Germline lookup yields CDR1 SGHRS and CDR2 YFSETQ. This CDR3 contains 14 residues. The source is an adult in good health. The sample consisted of peripheral blood, taken on day 0 of MenACWY control vaccination. The chain carries TRBV5-1 and TRBJ2-5; D might be TRBD2 (7 bases). CDR3 residues: CASKRGANQETQYF. The CDR3 DNA is TGCGCCAGCAAACGGGGGGCGAATCAAGAGACCCAGTACTTC.